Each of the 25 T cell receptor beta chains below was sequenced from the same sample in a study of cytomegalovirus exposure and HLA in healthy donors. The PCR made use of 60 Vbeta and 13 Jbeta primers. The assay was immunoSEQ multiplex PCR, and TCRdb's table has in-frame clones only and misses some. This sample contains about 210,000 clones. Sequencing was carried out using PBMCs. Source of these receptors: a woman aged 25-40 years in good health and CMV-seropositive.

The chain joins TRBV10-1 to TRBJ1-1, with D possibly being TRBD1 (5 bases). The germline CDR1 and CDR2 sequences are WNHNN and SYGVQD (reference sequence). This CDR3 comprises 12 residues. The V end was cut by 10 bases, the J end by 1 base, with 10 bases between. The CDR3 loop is CATRGKNTEAFF. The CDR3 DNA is TGCGCCACTAGGGGAAAGAACACTGAAGCTTTCTTT.

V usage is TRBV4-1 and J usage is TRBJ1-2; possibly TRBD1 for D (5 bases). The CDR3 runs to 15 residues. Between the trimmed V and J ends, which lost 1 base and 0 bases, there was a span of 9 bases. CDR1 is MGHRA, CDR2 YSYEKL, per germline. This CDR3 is CASSQGGTPNYGYTF. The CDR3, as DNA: TGCGCCAGCAGCCAAGGCGGGACCCCTAACTATGGCTACACCTTC.

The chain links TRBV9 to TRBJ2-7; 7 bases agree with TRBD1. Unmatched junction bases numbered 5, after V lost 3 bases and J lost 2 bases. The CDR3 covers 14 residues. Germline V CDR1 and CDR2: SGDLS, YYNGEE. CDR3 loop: CASSEQGVPYEQYF. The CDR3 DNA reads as TGTGCCAGCAGCGAGCAGGGGGTTCCCTACGAGCAGTACTTC.

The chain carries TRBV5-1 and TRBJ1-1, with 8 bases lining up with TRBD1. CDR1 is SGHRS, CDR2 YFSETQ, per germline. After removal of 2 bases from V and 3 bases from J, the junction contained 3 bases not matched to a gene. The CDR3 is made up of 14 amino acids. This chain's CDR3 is CASSLSGQDTEAFF. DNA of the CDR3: TGCGCCAGCAGCTTATCGGGACAGGACACTGAAGCTTTCTTT.

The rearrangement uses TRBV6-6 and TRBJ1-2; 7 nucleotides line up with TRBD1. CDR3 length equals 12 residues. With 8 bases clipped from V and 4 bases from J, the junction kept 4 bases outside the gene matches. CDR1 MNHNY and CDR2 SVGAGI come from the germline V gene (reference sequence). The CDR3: CASSRDSYGYTF. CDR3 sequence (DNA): TGTGCCAGCTCCCGGGACAGCTATGGCTACACCTTC.

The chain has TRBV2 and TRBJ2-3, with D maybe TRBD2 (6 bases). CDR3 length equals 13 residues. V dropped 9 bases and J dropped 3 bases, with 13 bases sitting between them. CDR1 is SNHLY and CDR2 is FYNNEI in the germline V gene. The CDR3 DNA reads TGTGCCAGTGGGGGGTTTAGGACAGATACGCAGTATTTT. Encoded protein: CASGGFRTDTQYF. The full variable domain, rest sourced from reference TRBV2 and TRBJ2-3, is EPEVTQTPSHQVTQMGQEVILRCVPISNHLYFYWYRQILGQKVEFLVSFYNNEISEKSEIFDDQFSVERPDGSNFTLKIRSTKLEDSAMYFCASGGFRTDTQYFGPGTRLTVL.

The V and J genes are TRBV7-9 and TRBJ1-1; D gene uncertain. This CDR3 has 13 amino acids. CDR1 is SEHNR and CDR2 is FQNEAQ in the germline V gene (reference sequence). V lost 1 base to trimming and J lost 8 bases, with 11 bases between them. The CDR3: CASSLVTETEAFF. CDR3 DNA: TGTGCCAGCAGCTTAGTGACGGAGACCGAAGCTTTCTTT. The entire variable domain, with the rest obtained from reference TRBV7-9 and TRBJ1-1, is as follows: DTGVSQNPRHKITKRGQNVTFRCDPISEHNRLYWYRQTLGQGPEFLTYFQNEAQLEKSRLLSDRFSAERPKGSFSTLEIQRTEQGDSAMYLCASSLVTETEAFFGQGTRLTVV.

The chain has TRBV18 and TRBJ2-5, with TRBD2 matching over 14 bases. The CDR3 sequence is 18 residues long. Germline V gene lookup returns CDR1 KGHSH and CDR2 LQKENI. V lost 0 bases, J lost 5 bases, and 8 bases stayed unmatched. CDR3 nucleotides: TGTGCCAGCTCACCACCGGGGACTAGCGGGAGCTTTGGGGAGACCCAGTACTTC. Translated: CASSPPGTSGSFGETQYF. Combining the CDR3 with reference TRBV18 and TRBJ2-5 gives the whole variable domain NAGVMQNPRHLVRRRGQEARLRCSPMKGHSHVYWYRQLPEEGLKFMVYLQKENIIDESGMPKERFSAEFPKEGPSILRIQQVVRGDSAAYFCASSPPGTSGSFGETQYFGPGTRLLVL.

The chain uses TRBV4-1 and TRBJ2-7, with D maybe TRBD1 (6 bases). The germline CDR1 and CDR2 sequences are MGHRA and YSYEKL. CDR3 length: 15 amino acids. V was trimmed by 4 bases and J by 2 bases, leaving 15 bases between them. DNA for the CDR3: TGCGCCAGCAGCCGCTCCCCGACAGGACCCTACGAGCAGTACTTC. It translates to CASSRSPTGPYEQYF.

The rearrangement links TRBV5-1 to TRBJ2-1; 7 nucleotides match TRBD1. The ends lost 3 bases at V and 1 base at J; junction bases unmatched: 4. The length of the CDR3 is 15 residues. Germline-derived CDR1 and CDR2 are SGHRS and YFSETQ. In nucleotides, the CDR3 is TGCGCCAGCAGCTCGAAACAGGGGTCCTACAATGAGCAGTTCTTC. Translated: CASSSKQGSYNEQFF.

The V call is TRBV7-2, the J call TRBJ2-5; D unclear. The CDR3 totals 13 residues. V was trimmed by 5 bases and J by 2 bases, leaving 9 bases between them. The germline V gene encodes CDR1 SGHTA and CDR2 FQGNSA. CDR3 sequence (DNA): TGTGCCAGCAGCCCCCCCGGGCAAGAGACCCAGTACTTC. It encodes CASSPPGQETQYF.

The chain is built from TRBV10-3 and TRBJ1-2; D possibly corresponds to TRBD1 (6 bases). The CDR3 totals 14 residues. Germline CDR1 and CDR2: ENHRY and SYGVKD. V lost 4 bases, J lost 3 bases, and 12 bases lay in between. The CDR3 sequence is CAISGRTDHYGYTF. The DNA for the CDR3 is TGTGCCATCAGTGGTCGGACAGATCACTATGGCTACACCTTC.

CDR3: CASSQDRGAGSPLHF. The CDR3 nucleotides read TGCGCCAGCAGCCAAGATCGGGGGGCGGGCTCACCCCTCCACTTT. This chain uses TRBV4-1 with TRBJ1-6; D possibly corresponds to TRBD1 (6 bases). V was clipped by 0 bases and J by 10 bases, with 13 bases between them. The CDR3 runs to 15 residues. Per the germline V gene, CDR1 is MGHRA and CDR2 is YSYEKL.

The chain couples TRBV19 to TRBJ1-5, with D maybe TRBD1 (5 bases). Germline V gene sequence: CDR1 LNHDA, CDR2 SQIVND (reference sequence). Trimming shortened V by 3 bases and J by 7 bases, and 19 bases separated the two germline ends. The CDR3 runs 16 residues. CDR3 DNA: TGTGCCAGTAGTATGGGATCGCGCAGGGTGAGGCAGCCCCAGCATTTT. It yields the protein CASSMGSRRVRQPQHF.

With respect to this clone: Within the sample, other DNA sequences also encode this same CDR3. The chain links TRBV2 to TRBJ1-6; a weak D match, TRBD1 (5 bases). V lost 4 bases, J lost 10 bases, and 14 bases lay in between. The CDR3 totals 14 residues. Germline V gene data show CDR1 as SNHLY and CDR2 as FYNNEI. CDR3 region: CASSVGRVGSPLHF. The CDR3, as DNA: TGTGCCAGCAGTGTTGGCAGGGTCGGGTCACCCCTCCACTTT.

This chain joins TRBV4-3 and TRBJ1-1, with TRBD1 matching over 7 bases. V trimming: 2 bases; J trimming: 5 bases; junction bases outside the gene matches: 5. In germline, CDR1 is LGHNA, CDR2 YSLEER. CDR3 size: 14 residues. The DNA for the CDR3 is TGCGCCAGCAGCCAACAGAGGGGGCGGACTGAAGCTTTCTTT. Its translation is CASSQQRGRTEAFF.

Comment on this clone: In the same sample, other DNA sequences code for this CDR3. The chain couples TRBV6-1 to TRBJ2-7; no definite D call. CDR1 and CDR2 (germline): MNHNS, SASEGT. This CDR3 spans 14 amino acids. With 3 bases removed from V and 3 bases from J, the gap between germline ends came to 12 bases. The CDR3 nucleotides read TGTGCCAGCAGTGATGGCGCTAGAGGCTACGAGCAGTACTTC. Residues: CASSDGARGYEQYF.

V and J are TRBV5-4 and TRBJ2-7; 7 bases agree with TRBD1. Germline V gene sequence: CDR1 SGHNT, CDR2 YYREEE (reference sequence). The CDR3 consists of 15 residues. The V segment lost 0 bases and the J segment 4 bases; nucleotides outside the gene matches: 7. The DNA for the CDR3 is TGTGCCAGCAGCTTGGTTTCTAGGGGGCAGTACGAGCAGTACTTC. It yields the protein CASSLVSRGQYEQYF.

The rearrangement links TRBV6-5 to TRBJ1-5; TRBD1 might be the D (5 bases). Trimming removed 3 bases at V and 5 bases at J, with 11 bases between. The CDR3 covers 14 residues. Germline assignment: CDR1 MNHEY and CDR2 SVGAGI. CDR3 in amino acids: CASSYDSDDQPQHF. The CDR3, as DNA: TGTGCCAGCAGTTATGACAGTGACGATCAGCCCCAGCATTTT.

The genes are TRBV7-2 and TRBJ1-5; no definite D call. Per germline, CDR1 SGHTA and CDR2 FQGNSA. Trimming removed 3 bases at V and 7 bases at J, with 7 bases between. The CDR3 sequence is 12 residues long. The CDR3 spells CASSFDGQPQHF. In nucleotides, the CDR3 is TGTGCCAGCAGCTTCGACGGGCAGCCCCAGCATTTT.

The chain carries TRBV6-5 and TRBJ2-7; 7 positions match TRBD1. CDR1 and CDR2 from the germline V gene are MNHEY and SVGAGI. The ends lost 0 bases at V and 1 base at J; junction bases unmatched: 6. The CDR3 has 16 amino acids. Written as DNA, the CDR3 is TGTGCCAGCAGTTACTCCGGACAGGTGCGATCCTACGAGCAGTACTTC. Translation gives CASSYSGQVRSYEQYF.

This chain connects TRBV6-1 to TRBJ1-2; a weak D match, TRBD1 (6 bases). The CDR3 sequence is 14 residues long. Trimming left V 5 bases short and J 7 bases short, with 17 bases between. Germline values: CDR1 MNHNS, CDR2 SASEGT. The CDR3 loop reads CASSPQGITRGYTF. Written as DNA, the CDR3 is TGTGCCAGCAGTCCCCAGGGGATCACGCGTGGCTACACCTTC.

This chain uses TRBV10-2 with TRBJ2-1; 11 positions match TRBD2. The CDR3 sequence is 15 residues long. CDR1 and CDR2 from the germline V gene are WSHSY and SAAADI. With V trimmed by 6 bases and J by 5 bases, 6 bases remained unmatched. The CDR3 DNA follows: TGCGCCAGCAGCGCGACTAGCGGGGTGAACAATGAGCAGTTCTTC. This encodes CASSATSGVNNEQFF.

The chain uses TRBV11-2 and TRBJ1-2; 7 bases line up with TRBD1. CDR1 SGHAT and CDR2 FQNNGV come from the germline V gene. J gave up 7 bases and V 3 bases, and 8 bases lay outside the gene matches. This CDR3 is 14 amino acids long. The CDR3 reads CASSFRRQGLGYTF. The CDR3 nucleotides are TGTGCCAGCAGCTTCCGCCGACAGGGACTTGGCTACACCTTC.

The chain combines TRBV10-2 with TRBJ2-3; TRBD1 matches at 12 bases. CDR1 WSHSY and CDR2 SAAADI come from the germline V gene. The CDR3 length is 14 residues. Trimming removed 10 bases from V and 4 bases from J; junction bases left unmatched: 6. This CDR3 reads CATVGQGASDTQYF. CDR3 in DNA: TGCGCCACCGTGGGACAGGGGGCTTCAGATACGCAGTATTTT.